These 10 T cell receptor beta chains were sequenced from one sample in a study of blood T cell repertoires in COVID-19. Clones were sequenced by immunoSEQ multiplex PCR, and TCRdb holds only the in-frame ones, with some missing. The sample includes 85,000 to 100,000 clones, roughly three quarters of them seen just once. Sequenced sample: peripheral blood. Receptors were obtained from a human donor in a cohort sampled during active COVID-19.

The gene calls are TRBV5-1 and TRBJ2-5; 9 bases match TRBD1. The CDR3 extends over 19 amino acids. CDR1 is SGHRS and CDR2 is YFSETQ in the germline V gene. J was trimmed by 2 bases and V by 0 bases; bases with no gene match: 14. CDR3 bases: TGCGCCAGCAGCTTGGGACTAGCAGGACAGGGGCGTACTCAAGAGACCCAGTACTTC. Translating it yields CASSLGLAGQGRTQETQYF.

This clone is a singleton in its sample. The rearrangement uses TRBV11-2 and TRBJ1-1; 7 bases agree with TRBD1. Germline CDR1 SGHAT, CDR2 FQNNGV. The CDR3 totals 14 residues. V dropped 5 bases and J dropped 3; count of bases not matched to a gene: 6. The CDR3 protein is CASSVGDRHTEAFF. Here the CDR3 DNA reads TGTGCCAGCAGCGTAGGGGACAGACACACTGAAGCTTTCTTT.

This clone is termed medium-sized. The chain combines TRBV27 with TRBJ2-1, with 8 positions matching TRBD2. Germline CDR1 and CDR2: MNHEY and SMNVEV (reference sequence). Trimming removed 7 bases from V and 6 bases from J; junction bases left unmatched: 11. The CDR3 runs to 15 residues. CDR3 protein: CASTLRREAPNEQFF. The CDR3 DNA sequence: TGTGCCAGCACCCTCCGGCGGGAGGCCCCCAATGAGCAGTTCTTC.

V gene TRBV5-1 combines with J gene TRBJ2-7, with TRBD1 as a possible D gene (5 bases). V lost 3 bases and J lost 2, with 12 bases in between. This CDR3 contains 14 residues. Germline V gene lookup returns CDR1 SGHRS and CDR2 YFSETQ. This chain's CDR3 is CASSSQAATYEQYF. The DNA for the CDR3 is TGCGCCAGCAGCTCACAGGCCGCGACCTACGAGCAGTACTTC. Full variable domain (missing parts from reference TRBV5-1 and TRBJ2-7): KAGVTQTPRYLIKTRGQQVTLSCSPISGHRSVSWYQQTPGQGLQFLFEYFSETQRNKGNFPGRFSGRQFSNSRSEMNVSTLELGDSALYLCASSSQAATYEQYFGPGTRLTVT.

The chain links TRBV2 to TRBJ2-7, with a weak D call TRBD1 (6 bases). Germline V lookup: CDR1 SNHLY, CDR2 FYNNEI. The CDR3 has 14 residues. V shed 3 bases and J shed 4 bases, with 13 bases lying between them. The CDR3 nucleotides read TGTGCCAGCAGTGACCAGGGGCGAGATTACGAGCAGTACTTC. As protein: CASSDQGRDYEQYF. The full variable domain, with the rest looked up from reference TRBV2 and TRBJ2-7, is EPEVTQTPSHQVTQMGQEVILRCVPISNHLYFYWYRQILGQKVEFLVSFYNNEISEKSEIFDDQFSVERPDGSNFTLKIRSTKLEDSAMYFCASSDQGRDYEQYFGPGTRLTVT.

This clone was seen more than once but under ten times. This chain uses TRBV28 with TRBJ1-1; no clear D gene. With 6 bases removed from V and 1 base from J, the gap between germline ends came to 9 bases. Germline CDR1 is MDHEN and CDR2 is SYDVKM. The CDR3 loop spans 13 amino acids. CDR3 sequence (DNA): TGTGCCAGCAGGCTGCAGGCGAACACTGAAGCTTTCTTT. Amino acids: CASRLQANTEAFF.

This clone was seen once. The chain recombines TRBV2 with TRBJ2-7; TRBD2 aligns across 11 bases. The CDR3 has 15 residues. CDR1 is SNHLY and CDR2 is FYNNEI in the germline V gene. The V and J ends lost 6 bases and 1 base, in that order; junction bases with no gene match: 5. The CDR3 region has the DNA TGTGCCAGCAGAGAGGGACTAGCGGTATCCTACGAGCAGTACTTC. It translates to CASREGLAVSYEQYF.

The rearrangement links TRBV7-2 to TRBJ2-5; D is perhaps TRBD2 (5 bases). The CDR3 consists of 15 residues. From germline, CDR1 is SGHTA and CDR2 FQGNSA. Trimming cost V 1 base and J 5 bases, with 14 bases left between them. Here the CDR3 reads CASSLVYESGETQYF. CDR3 coding DNA: TGTGCCAGCAGCTTAGTGTACGAGAGCGGCGAGACCCAGTACTTC.

This clone was seen once. This chain joins TRBV6-7 and TRBJ1-1; unclear D gene. TRBV6-7 is classed as an ORF, of uncertain function. The V end was cut by 2 bases, the J end by 3 bases, with 16 bases between. The CDR3 is 16 residues long. The CDR3 spells CASSYLTGGQDTEAFF. CDR3 DNA: TGTGCCAGCAGTTACCTCACGGGAGGCCAGGACACTGAAGCTTTCTTT.

Note on this clone: Other DNA sequences in the sample encode the same CDR3. Here the CDR3 reads CASSQGLASSYEQYF. The CDR3 bases are TGTGCCAGCAGCCAAGGGCTAGCGTCCTCCTACGAGCAGTACTTC. The chain recombines TRBV3-1 (or the pseudogene TRBV3-2) with TRBJ2-7; D is possibly TRBD2 (6 bases). Germline V lookup: CDR1 LGHDT, CDR2 YNNKEL (reference sequence). CDR3 size: 15 residues. V gave up 1 base and J gave up 0 bases, with 10 bases separating them.